The 28 T cell receptor beta chains below all came from one sample that was sequenced in a study of beta chain features in type 1 diabetes. Sequenced material consisted of expressed TCRB transcripts (all of the isolated RNA was reverse transcribed). The table came from immunoSEQ multiplex PCR; TCRdb's copy has only in-frame clones and leaves some out. The repertoire holds around 350,000 clones, with 10% to 15% as singletons. The sequenced material came from naive CD4+ T cells from blood. Every receptor here comes from a man aged 18 to 35 in good health.

This chain links TRBV2 with TRBJ1-2, with TRBD1 matching over 8 bases. The CDR3 length is 15 residues. Trimming at V came to 6 bases and at J to 2 bases, leaving 8 bases not matched to a gene. Germline V gene lookup returns CDR1 SNHLY and CDR2 FYNNEI. CDR3 amino acids: CASSPPDRGNYGYTF. In DNA, the CDR3 is TGTGCCAGCAGCCCACCAGACAGGGGCAACTATGGCTACACCTTC.

This sequence joins TRBV9 and TRBJ2-5, with D perhaps TRBD2 (6 bases). This CDR3 region has 15 residues. CDR1 and CDR2 from the germline V gene are SGDLS and YYNGEE. V was cut by 7 bases and J by 2 bases, with 18 bases left in between. The CDR3 DNA reads as TGTGCCAGCGGGGGAACGGGGGACTGGCAAGAGACCCAGTACTTC. Its protein product is CASGGTGDWQETQYF.

The rearrangement joins TRBV6-5 to TRBJ1-3; 7 bases fit TRBD1. The CDR3 runs to 15 residues. With 5 bases clipped from V and 8 bases from J, the junction kept 12 bases outside the gene matches. Germline V gene data show CDR1 as MNHEY and CDR2 as SVGAGI. The CDR3 loop reads CASSPGDSRTDTIYF. The CDR3 coding sequence is TGTGCCAGCAGTCCAGGGGACAGCAGAACTGACACCATATATTTT.

This chain joins TRBV27 and TRBJ2-1, with 8 positions matching TRBD2. Germline trimming cut 4 bases from V and 11 bases from J; bases unmatched to any gene: 13. Germline V gene sequence: CDR1 MNHEY, CDR2 SMNVEV (reference sequence). CDR3 length equals 15 residues. The CDR3 DNA is TGTGCCAGCAGTTCTCTTGGCGGGAGGATTCATCAGCAGTTCTTC. This encodes CASSSLGGRIHQQFF.

This chain connects TRBV19 to TRBJ2-7, with 7 positions matching TRBD1. Trimming at V came to 11 bases and at J to 3 bases, leaving 16 bases not matched to a gene. The germline CDR1 and CDR2 sequences are LNHDA and SQIVND (reference sequence). This CDR3 region has 15 residues. DNA of the CDR3: TGTGCCGGACCGTCCCGGACAGGCTTGGACTACGAGCAGTACTTC. This translates into CAGPSRTGLDYEQYF.

This clone was observed a handful of times. The CDR3 protein is CASSGDRGVQANEKLFF. The CDR3 DNA follows: TGTGCCAGCAGCGGGGACAGGGGGGTACAGGCTAATGAAAAACTGTTTTTT. This chain joins TRBV7-2 and TRBJ1-4; 11 bases align to TRBD1. Germline CDR1 is SGHTA and CDR2 is FQGNSA. The CDR3 covers 17 residues. The V gene end was trimmed by 5 bases and the J gene end by 3 bases; junction bases not matched to a gene: 8.

The chain uses TRBV28 and TRBJ2-3; a weak D match, TRBD1 (6 bases). The CDR3 runs to 14 residues. V was trimmed by 6 bases and J by 2 bases, leaving 12 bases between them. Per the germline V gene, CDR1 is MDHEN and CDR2 is SYDVKM. The CDR3 reads CASRPRGYTDTQYF. The DNA for the CDR3 is TGTGCCAGCAGACCCAGGGGCTACACAGATACGCAGTATTTT.

This chain uses TRBV6-6 with TRBJ1-4, with 9 bases lining up with TRBD1. V lost 0 bases and J lost 5; bases outside the gene matches: 4. Germline V gene sequence: CDR1 MNHNY, CDR2 SVGAGI (reference sequence). CDR3 length: 16 amino acids. The CDR3 bases are TGTGCCAGCAGTTACTCGAGGGGGACAGGGAATGAAAAACTGTTTTTT. Its protein product is CASSYSRGTGNEKLFF.

The chain couples TRBV6-5 to TRBJ2-2; D remains ambiguous. The CDR3 extends over 15 amino acids. From germline, CDR1 is MNHEY and CDR2 SVGAGI. Deletions cut 1 base from V and 1 base from J, with 7 bases between. The CDR3 loop reads CASSYFQENTGELFF. As DNA, the CDR3 is TGTGCCAGCAGTTACTTCCAGGAGAACACCGGGGAGCTGTTTTTT.

This clone occurred a few times. The V and J genes are TRBV19 and TRBJ1-5; tentative D call: TRBD1 (5 bases). The CDR3 is 15 residues long. Germline V gene sequence: CDR1 LNHDA, CDR2 SQIVND (reference sequence). Trimming took off 1 base at V and 0 bases at J, with 7 bases between the two ends. CDR3 residues: CASSIGGSSNQPQHF. As DNA, the CDR3 is TGTGCCAGTAGTATAGGGGGCTCTAGCAATCAGCCCCAGCATTTT.

This clone was seen ten or more times. This chain uses TRBV10-3 with TRBJ2-3; 8 bases line up with TRBD2. Germline CDR1 is ENHRY and CDR2 is SYGVKD. V lost 7 bases to trimming and J lost 2 bases; unmatched junction nucleotides: 2. The CDR3 loop spans 13 amino acids. This CDR3 reads CAIKGLVTDTQYF. The DNA of the CDR3 is TGTGCCATCAAGGGACTAGTCACAGATACGCAGTATTTT.

The chain recombines TRBV6-5 with TRBJ2-3, with a tentative D call TRBD1 (5 bases). The CDR3 contains 16 residues. The germline V gene encodes CDR1 MNHEY and CDR2 SVGAGI. V was shortened by 0 bases and J by 2 bases, with 12 bases between the two germline ends. The CDR3 coding sequence is TGTGCCAGCAGTTACTCCTCAGGGTTATCCACAGATACGCAGTATTTT. Its translation is CASSYSSGLSTDTQYF.

Only a few counts were recorded for this clone. The rearrangement joins TRBV5-1 to TRBJ2-7; TRBD1 agrees at 8 bases. Germline V CDR1 and CDR2: SGHRS, YFSETQ. Trimming cost V 8 bases and J 5 bases; bases outside gene matches: 9. CDR3 size: 13 residues. CDR3 in amino acids: CASMPEDRDEQYF. The CDR3 DNA reads TGCGCCAGTATGCCTGAGGACAGGGACGAGCAGTACTTC.

This chain links TRBV5-6 with TRBJ2-5; 7 bases fit TRBD1. The CDR3 spans 16 residues. Germline CDR1 reads SGHDT; CDR2 reads YYEEEE. With V trimmed by 3 bases and J by 5 bases, 13 bases remained unmatched. CDR3 nucleotides: TGTGCCAGCAGCTGGGATGACAGGGAGCCTGGCGAGACCCAGTACTTC. It yields the protein CASSWDDREPGETQYF.

This clone occurred a few times. The chain couples TRBV28 to TRBJ1-5, with D maybe TRBD1 (6 bases). The CDR3 extends over 17 amino acids. Germline V CDR1 and CDR2: MDHEN, SYDVKM. The V and J ends lost 6 bases and 3 bases respectively, with 21 bases between them. CDR3 nucleotide sequence: TGTGCCAGCAGCAGGGCGGACAGCCAAAGTTTCAATCAGCCCCAGCATTTT. Translating gives CASSRADSQSFNQPQHF.

The CDR3 sequence: CSVSIGRGIADTQYF. DNA of the CDR3: TGCAGCGTTTCCATTGGCAGGGGAATCGCAGATACGCAGTATTTT. V gene TRBV29-1 combines with J gene TRBJ2-3; tentative D call: TRBD1 (6 bases). Trimming pared 5 bases from V and 4 bases from J, leaving 19 bases between. The CDR3 extends over 15 amino acids. Per germline, CDR1 SQVTM and CDR2 ANQGSEA.

This clone was seen more than once but under ten times. The chain couples TRBV5-4 to TRBJ1-2; perhaps TRBD1 as D (6 bases). V lost 2 bases and J 8 bases, leaving 22 bases between the germline ends. Germline V gene lookup returns CDR1 SGHNT and CDR2 YYREEE (reference sequence). This CDR3 contains 16 residues. CDR3 sequence reads: CASSLGSGDTSRGYTF. The DNA of the CDR3 is TGTGCCAGCAGCTTAGGGTCCGGGGACACCAGTAGAGGCTACACCTTC.

The chain joins TRBV30 to TRBJ2-7, with 7 bases lining up with TRBD1. There are 13 residues in the CDR3. With 2 bases clipped from V and 2 bases from J, the junction kept 3 bases outside the gene matches. The germline V gene has CDR1 GTSNPN and CDR2 SVGIG (reference sequence). CDR3 region: CAWSPDRAYEQYF. The CDR3 nucleotides read TGTGCCTGGAGTCCCGACAGGGCCTACGAGCAGTACTTC.

This rearrangement joins TRBV10-3 to TRBJ2-5; 10 positions match TRBD1. The J call may be faulty, since TRBJ2-7 better matches the DNA end. CDR3 length: 14 amino acids. CDR1 and CDR2 from the germline V gene are ENHRY and SYGVKD. The CDR3 loop is CAISRGQGPYEQYF. CDR3 nucleotide sequence: TGTGCCATCAGCCGGGGACAGGGGCCCTACGAGCAGTACTTC.

The V call is TRBV7-3, the J call TRBJ2-7, with a tentative D call TRBD1 (5 bases). Between the trimmed V and J ends, which lost 2 bases and 0 bases, there was a span of 11 bases. The germline gives CDR1 SGHTA, CDR2 FQGTGA. The CDR3 loop spans 15 amino acids. CDR3 region: CASSLAVTASYEQYF. DNA for the CDR3: TGTGCCAGCAGCTTAGCGGTGACAGCCTCCTACGAGCAGTACTTC.

CDR3 sequence reads: CASSPDRGRGGYTF. The CDR3 bases are TGTGCCAGCAGCCCCGACAGGGGGCGGGGGGGCTACACCTTC. This chain links TRBV9 with TRBJ1-2, with 10 bases identical to TRBD1. J lost 8 bases, V lost 4 bases, and 8 bases had no gene match. The CDR3 runs to 14 residues. Per germline, CDR1 SGDLS and CDR2 YYNGEE.

This clone was found a few times. The V call is TRBV28, the J call TRBJ2-7; 7 nucleotides align to TRBD1. There are 12 residues in the CDR3. Looked up from germline, CDR1 is MDHEN and CDR2 is SYDVKM. After removal of 11 bases from V and 5 bases from J, the junction contained 9 bases not matched to a gene. The CDR3 nucleotides are TGTGCCGGTGCAAGGGACAGCAACGAGCAGTACTTC. It is translated as CAGARDSNEQYF.

This clone was counted only a few times. This chain connects TRBV6-5 to TRBJ1-5; D is uncertain. Germline loops: CDR1 MNHEY, CDR2 SVGAGI. This CDR3 contains 12 residues. Trimming cost V 2 bases and J 7 bases, with 6 bases left between them. The CDR3 here is CASSYGGQPQHF. Written as DNA, the CDR3 is TGTGCCAGCAGTTACGGCGGCCAGCCCCAGCATTTT.

The rearrangement uses TRBV6-5 and TRBJ2-2, with D possibly TRBD2 on 7 matching bases. Trimming cost V 2 bases and J 5 bases, with 15 bases left between them. Germline V gene data show CDR1 as MNHEY and CDR2 as SVGAGI. This CDR3 is 16 amino acids long. The CDR3 DNA reads as TGTGCCAGCAGTTACGCGGGGGCCACCGGAACCGGGGAGCTGTTTTTT. This codes for CASSYAGATGTGELFF.

This clone was found a few times. The genes are TRBV6-5 and TRBJ1-2; D is undetermined. The V end lost 6 bases, the J end lost 4 bases, and 15 bases lay between the germline ends. CDR3 length: 14 residues. Germline lookup yields CDR1 MNHEY and CDR2 SVGAGI. The DNA for the CDR3 is TGTGCCAGCAGGGGAGGGAGGTCCGCCTATGGCTACACCTTC. Protein sequence: CASRGGRSAYGYTF.

This sequence joins TRBV7-9 and TRBJ2-7; TRBD2 matches 7 bases. This CDR3 region has 15 residues. V shed 5 bases and J 2 bases; nucleotides not matched to a gene: 9. Per germline, CDR1 SEHNR and CDR2 FQNEAQ (reference sequence). The CDR3 region is CASSPKPGLPYEQYF. In DNA form, the CDR3 reads TGTGCCAGCAGCCCTAAACCGGGACTACCCTACGAGCAGTACTTC.

The chain carries TRBV6-5 and TRBJ1-5; 7 bases line up with TRBD1. Germline V CDR1 and CDR2: MNHEY, SVGAGI. J gave up 6 bases and V 0 bases, and 8 bases lay outside the gene matches. CDR3 size: 16 residues. The CDR3 sequence: CASSYSKRQGGQPQHF. The CDR3 coding sequence is TGTGCCAGCAGTTACTCGAAACGACAGGGAGGTCAGCCCCAGCATTTT.

This rearrangement joins TRBV19 to TRBJ2-5; 9 nucleotides agree with TRBD1. After removal of 6 bases from V and 5 bases from J, the junction contained 7 bases not matched to a gene. The CDR3 is made up of 14 amino acids. The germline CDR1 and CDR2 sequences are LNHDA and SQIVND (reference sequence). CDR3 amino acids: CASSQRTGVETQYF. CDR3 sequence (DNA): TGTGCCAGTAGCCAAAGGACAGGGGTGGAGACCCAGTACTTC.